A selection of T cell receptor beta chains follows, all from one sample in a study of CD8 T cells in ankylosing spondylitis. MiXCR, run by TCRdb on the 5' RACE reads, gives a single entry per CDR3 protein. The profile shows tens of thousands of distinct CDR3 sequences, around 6.7% of them singletons. Sequenced material: blood, either unsorted or a sorted T cell fraction (not recorded which). The receptors stem from a male donor with ankylosing spondylitis or in good health (not recorded which). Each CDR3 is given with its conserved first and last residue. Fields, in order: J gene, clone size, V gene, D gene, CDR3 DNA, CDR3 protein. The D gene is left open where the match is weak. Rows may omit the clone size; those that give it use once, few, many or a size class.

J gene: TRBJ2-1
clone size: many
V gene: TRBV12-3/TRBV12-4
D gene: .
CDR3 DNA: TGTGCCAGCAGTTTGTCCCAGATGTACAATGAGCAGTTCTTC
CDR3 protein: CASSLSQMYNEQFF

J gene: TRBJ2-7
clone size: many
V gene: TRBV20-1
D gene: TRBD1
CDR3 DNA: TGCAGTGCTAGGGCGGGACAGGCCTACGAGCAGTACTTC
CDR3 protein: CSARAGQAYEQYF

J gene: TRBJ2-1
clone size: .
V gene: TRBV18
D gene: TRBD2
CDR3 DNA: TGTGCCAGCTCACCACCACTAGCGGGGTTTGGTAATGAGCAGTTCTTC
CDR3 protein: CASSPPLAGFGNEQFF

J gene: TRBJ2-7
clone size: many
V gene: TRBV5-6
D gene: .
CDR3 DNA: TGTGCCAGCAGCCGCGGCCACTATAACTACGAGCAGTACTTC
CDR3 protein: CASSRGHYNYEQYF

J gene: TRBJ2-7
clone size: many
V gene: TRBV20-1
D gene: .
CDR3 DNA: TGCAGTGCCCTGACTAGGGTCTTCTACGAGCAGTACTTC
CDR3 protein: CSALTRVFYEQYF

J gene: TRBJ2-2
clone size: many
V gene: TRBV4-1
D gene: .
CDR3 DNA: TGCGCCAGCAGCCAAGACCTCGAGAGGGTCGCATACACCGGGGAGCTGTTTTTT
CDR3 protein: CASSQDLERVAYTGELFF

J gene: TRBJ2-3
clone size: .
V gene: TRBV6-4
D gene: .
CDR3 DNA: TGTGCCAGCAGTGCAGCGGATACAGATACGCAGTATTTT
CDR3 protein: CASSAADTDTQYF

J gene: TRBJ2-3
clone size: many
V gene: TRBV9
D gene: TRBD1
CDR3 DNA: TGTGCCAGCAGCGCGGGACAGGGTCCAGATACGCAGTATTTT
CDR3 protein: CASSAGQGPDTQYF

J gene: TRBJ2-1
clone size: many
V gene: TRBV18
D gene: .
CDR3 DNA: TGTGCCAGCTCACCCGGGACCAACCACAATGAGCAGTTCTTC
CDR3 protein: CASSPGTNHNEQFF

J gene: TRBJ2-3
clone size: many
V gene: TRBV2
D gene: .
CDR3 DNA: TGTGCCAGCGGCAAGTCCAGACAAGGCACAGATACGCAGTATTTT
CDR3 protein: CASGKSRQGTDTQYF

J gene: TRBJ2-3
clone size: .
V gene: TRBV19
D gene: .
CDR3 DNA: TGTGCCAGTAGTATAACCGGACATGGGGTCACAGATACGCAGTATTTT
CDR3 protein: CASSITGHGVTDTQYF

J gene: TRBJ2-5
clone size: many
V gene: TRBV20-1
D gene: .
CDR3 DNA: TGCAGCGCCGAGTGGGAGACCCAGTACTTC
CDR3 protein: CSAEWETQYF

J gene: TRBJ2-7
clone size: many
V gene: TRBV20-1
D gene: .
CDR3 DNA: TGCAGTGCTAGTGTGGACTACGAGCAGTACTTC
CDR3 protein: CSASVDYEQYF

J gene: TRBJ2-1
clone size: few
V gene: TRBV7-9
D gene: TRBD2
CDR3 DNA: TGTGCCAGCAGCTCCGGGACTATATACAATGAGCAGTTCTTC
CDR3 protein: CASSSGTIYNEQFF

J gene: TRBJ1-1
clone size: few
V gene: TRBV3-1
D gene: .
CDR3 DNA: TGTGCCAGCAGCCCGGAAAGGGGGGCCAACACTGAAGCTTTCTTT
CDR3 protein: CASSPERGANTEAFF

J gene: TRBJ2-2
clone size: many
V gene: TRBV5-1
D gene: .
CDR3 DNA: TGCGCCAGCGGGACGGCCGGGGGAACTGGCACCGGGGAGCTGTTTTTT
CDR3 protein: CASGTAGGTGTGELFF

J gene: TRBJ2-3
clone size: many
V gene: TRBV29-1
D gene: .
CDR3 DNA: TGCAGCGTCGCCGGACCGTCGGGAGATACGCAGTATTTT
CDR3 protein: CSVAGPSGDTQYF

J gene: TRBJ2-6
clone size: many
V gene: TRBV10-3
D gene: TRBD2
CDR3 DNA: TGTGCCATCATGGCGGGGGGCGCTGGGGCCAACGTCCTGACTTTC
CDR3 protein: CAIMAGGAGANVLTF

J gene: TRBJ2-7
clone size: many
V gene: TRBV12-5
D gene: .
CDR3 DNA: TGTGCTAGTGGTTTGGTGACCGGGGGACCCGGCTTC
CDR3 protein: CASGLVTGGPGF

J gene: TRBJ1-1
clone size: many
V gene: TRBV5-1
D gene: .
CDR3 DNA: TGCGCCAGCAGCTCACAGGCGAACACTGAAGCTTTCTTT
CDR3 protein: CASSSQANTEAFF

J gene: TRBJ2-1
clone size: many
V gene: TRBV7-8
D gene: TRBD2
CDR3 DNA: TGTGCCAGCAGCATATCAGCGGGAATACGGGCGAATGAGCAGTTCTTC
CDR3 protein: CASSISAGIRANEQFF

J gene: TRBJ2-5
clone size: many
V gene: TRBV27
D gene: TRBD2
CDR3 DNA: TGTGCCAGCACCTCGGGACTAGCGGAGACCCAGTACTTC
CDR3 protein: CASTSGLAETQYF

J gene: TRBJ2-1
clone size: many
V gene: TRBV7-2
D gene: .
CDR3 DNA: TGTGCCAGCAGCCCGGACTGGTCGAGCTCCTACAATGAGCAGTTCTTC
CDR3 protein: CASSPDWSSSYNEQFF

J gene: TRBJ1-4
clone size: many
V gene: TRBV5-4
D gene: .
CDR3 DNA: TGTGCCAGCAGCCCCACCGGGGCAGCGGATGAAAAACTGTTTTTT
CDR3 protein: CASSPTGAADEKLFF

J gene: TRBJ2-1
clone size: many
V gene: TRBV20-1
D gene: TRBD2
CDR3 DNA: TGCAGTGCAGGACTAGCGGGAAGTAATGAGCAGTTCTTC
CDR3 protein: CSAGLAGSNEQFF

J gene: TRBJ2-3
clone size: many
V gene: TRBV2
D gene: .
CDR3 DNA: TGTGCCAGCGGAGGGGACACTAGCACAGATACGCAGTATTTT
CDR3 protein: CASGGDTSTDTQYF

J gene: TRBJ2-4
clone size: many
V gene: TRBV12-3/TRBV12-4
D gene: .
CDR3 DNA: TGTGCCAGCAGCTCGGGAATCTTAGCCAAAAACATTCAGTACTTC
CDR3 protein: CASSSGILAKNIQYF

J gene: TRBJ2-5
clone size: many
V gene: TRBV10-3
D gene: .
CDR3 DNA: TGTGCCATCAGTGGGGGGGCTCCGATAGAGACCCAGTACTTC
CDR3 protein: CAISGGAPIETQYF

J gene: TRBJ1-1
clone size: many
V gene: TRBV20-1
D gene: .
CDR3 DNA: TGCAGTGCTAGGCCTAGTGGCACTGAAGCTTTCTTT
CDR3 protein: CSARPSGTEAFF

J gene: TRBJ2-1
clone size: .
V gene: TRBV29-1
D gene: .
CDR3 DNA: TGCAGCGTTGTCCCACAAGGGGGCAATGAGCAGTTCTTC
CDR3 protein: CSVVPQGGNEQFF

J gene: TRBJ2-3
clone size: .
V gene: TRBV5-1
D gene: TRBD2
CDR3 DNA: TGCGCCAGCAGCTTGTCCGGGACTAGCGGGAGTGGTACGCAGTATTTT
CDR3 protein: CASSLSGTSGSGTQYF

J gene: TRBJ2-2
clone size: many
V gene: TRBV15
D gene: .
CDR3 DNA: TGTGCCACCAGCAGAGATTTGGCCTCGGGGACGACCGGGGAGCTGTTTTTT
CDR3 protein: CATSRDLASGTTGELFF

J gene: TRBJ2-2
clone size: many
V gene: TRBV5-1
D gene: .
CDR3 DNA: TGCGCCAGCAGCTTGGAAGCGAGCGGTACCGGGGAGCTGTTTTTT
CDR3 protein: CASSLEASGTGELFF

J gene: TRBJ1-2
clone size: many
V gene: TRBV3-1
D gene: .
CDR3 DNA: TGTGCCAGCAGCCAACGGGAGGTCAACTATGGCTACACCTTC
CDR3 protein: CASSQREVNYGYTF

J gene: TRBJ2-2
clone size: .
V gene: TRBV7-2
D gene: TRBD2
CDR3 DNA: TGTGCCAGCAGCTTAGAAGCGGGAGTTCCCGGGGAGCTGTTTTTT
CDR3 protein: CASSLEAGVPGELFF

J gene: TRBJ2-6
clone size: .
V gene: TRBV7-3
D gene: .
CDR3 DNA: TGTGCCAGCAGCCCAGGGTTCTCTGGGGCCAACGTCCTGACTTTC
CDR3 protein: CASSPGFSGANVLTF

J gene: TRBJ1-5
clone size: many
V gene: TRBV24-1
D gene: TRBD1
CDR3 DNA: TGTGCCACCTCACCTGGGACAGGGATGAATCAGCCCCAGCATTTT
CDR3 protein: CATSPGTGMNQPQHF

J gene: TRBJ2-1
clone size: many
V gene: TRBV7-6
D gene: TRBD2
CDR3 DNA: TGTGCCAGCAGCCAGGGGACTAGCTCTTTCAATGAGCAGTTCTTC
CDR3 protein: CASSQGTSSFNEQFF

J gene: TRBJ1-5
clone size: many
V gene: TRBV5-1
D gene: .
CDR3 DNA: TGCGCCAGCAGCTTGGAAGGGGGCAATCAGCCCCAGCATTTT
CDR3 protein: CASSLEGGNQPQHF

J gene: TRBJ2-5
clone size: many
V gene: TRBV10-3
D gene: TRBD2
CDR3 DNA: TGTGCCATCAGTGAGCCCGGCCGCGGGAGCGATGAGACCCAGTACTTC
CDR3 protein: CAISEPGRGSDETQYF

J gene: TRBJ2-1
clone size: .
V gene: TRBV7-8
D gene: .
CDR3 DNA: TGTGCCAGCAGTTCCCCCCCCATATTCGCGGGGTCAAATGAGCAGTTCTTC
CDR3 protein: CASSSPPIFAGSNEQFF

J gene: TRBJ2-3
clone size: few
V gene: TRBV7-2
D gene: .
CDR3 DNA: TGTGCCAGCAGCTTATTAGGGGGGGCAGATACGCAGTATTTT
CDR3 protein: CASSLLGGADTQYF

J gene: TRBJ2-7
clone size: many
V gene: TRBV15
D gene: TRBD2
CDR3 DNA: TGTGCCACCGGGGCGGGAGGGGCCTACGAGCAGTACTTC
CDR3 protein: CATGAGGAYEQYF

J gene: TRBJ2-1
clone size: many
V gene: TRBV12-3/TRBV12-4
D gene: .
CDR3 DNA: TGTGCCAGCAGCTCCTCCCTTATTACGGGTGAGCAGTTCTTC
CDR3 protein: CASSSSLITGEQFF

J gene: TRBJ2-1
clone size: hyperexpanded
V gene: TRBV7-8
D gene: .
CDR3 DNA: TGTGCCAGCAGCTTAGCGGCAGGGCGGCTCTACAATGAGCAGTTCTTC
CDR3 protein: CASSLAAGRLYNEQFF

J gene: TRBJ1-1
clone size: many
V gene: TRBV29-1
D gene: TRBD1
CDR3 DNA: TGCAGCGTGGGACAGCAGAACACTGAAGCTTTCTTT
CDR3 protein: CSVGQQNTEAFF

J gene: TRBJ2-1
clone size: many
V gene: TRBV20-1
D gene: TRBD2
CDR3 DNA: TGCAGTGCTAGTGGTAGCGGGAGAAATGAGCAGTTCTTC
CDR3 protein: CSASGSGRNEQFF

J gene: TRBJ2-3
clone size: many
V gene: TRBV5-1
D gene: TRBD2
CDR3 DNA: TGCGCCAGCAGCGCGGGAGTCTCAGATACGCAGTATTTT
CDR3 protein: CASSAGVSDTQYF

J gene: TRBJ1-1
clone size: many
V gene: TRBV20-1
D gene: .
CDR3 DNA: TGCAGTGCTAGCTATCAGGGGACTGAAGCTTTCTTT
CDR3 protein: CSASYQGTEAFF

J gene: TRBJ2-3
clone size: many
V gene: TRBV5-1
D gene: TRBD2
CDR3 DNA: TGCGCCAGCAGCCCCTACTACCTAACTAGCGGGACTCCCCCAGATACGCAGTATTTT
CDR3 protein: CASSPYYLTSGTPPDTQYF

J gene: TRBJ2-2
clone size: many
V gene: TRBV5-1
D gene: .
CDR3 DNA: TGCGCCAGCAGCTCAGGGTCGGACACCGGGGAGCTGTTTTTT
CDR3 protein: CASSSGSDTGELFF

J gene: TRBJ1-4
clone size: many
V gene: TRBV28
D gene: TRBD1
CDR3 DNA: TGTGCCAGCAGTTTATTATTAGGGGGCTCCGGTGAAAAACTGTTTTTT
CDR3 protein: CASSLLLGGSGEKLFF

J gene: TRBJ2-7
clone size: many
V gene: TRBV5-1
D gene: TRBD2
CDR3 DNA: TGCGCCAGCAGCTACGGGACTAGCGGGAGAAACGAGCAGTACTTC
CDR3 protein: CASSYGTSGRNEQYF

J gene: TRBJ2-2
clone size: many
V gene: TRBV29-1
D gene: TRBD2
CDR3 DNA: TGCAGCGTCGGCACTAGCGACACCGGGGAGCTGTTTTTT
CDR3 protein: CSVGTSDTGELFF

J gene: TRBJ2-3
clone size: many
V gene: TRBV3-1
D gene: .
CDR3 DNA: TGTGCCAGCAGCCGCCGACAGGGCACAGATACGCAGTATTTT
CDR3 protein: CASSRRQGTDTQYF

J gene: TRBJ2-3
clone size: many
V gene: TRBV10-3
D gene: .
CDR3 DNA: TGTGCCATCAGTGAGTCAGGAGGGAATACGCAGTATTTT
CDR3 protein: CAISESGGNTQYF

J gene: TRBJ2-5
clone size: many
V gene: TRBV11-2
D gene: .
CDR3 DNA: TGTGCCAGCAGCACCCCACAGGGCGGGAAGACCCAGTACTTC
CDR3 protein: CASSTPQGGKTQYF

J gene: TRBJ2-3
clone size: many
V gene: TRBV5-1
D gene: TRBD1
CDR3 DNA: TGCGCCAGCAGCTTTACAGGGGGCGAAGCAGATACGCAGTATTTT
CDR3 protein: CASSFTGGEADTQYF

J gene: TRBJ2-1
clone size: many
V gene: TRBV6-4
D gene: TRBD2
CDR3 DNA: TGTGCCAGCAGTGACGGGACTAGCGGGAGGGGATACAATGAGCAGTTCTTC
CDR3 protein: CASSDGTSGRGYNEQFF

J gene: TRBJ2-2
clone size: many
V gene: TRBV10-3
D gene: TRBD1
CDR3 DNA: TGTGCCATCAGTCTGCTTGACTCCCGGGACAGGGACACCGGGGAGCTGTTTTTT
CDR3 protein: CAISLLDSRDRDTGELFF